The 27 T cell receptor beta chains listed next were all sequenced from one sample in a study of shared clonotypes between healthy human individuals. Using immunoSEQ multiplex PCR, the repertoire was profiled, and TCRdb retains in-frame clones only, with some absent. This table holds 2 million to 2.5 million clones, 90% to 95% found once. Source material: naive CD4+ T cells from PBMCs. Subset noted: CD45RA+ positively selected. These receptors all stem from a young man in good health. Some clones in this sample may be carry-over from other donors' samples.

The V gene is TRBV4-2, the J gene TRBJ2-1, with a weak D call TRBD1 (6 bases). V was trimmed by 3 bases and J by 7 bases, leaving 28 bases between them. This CDR3 comprises 19 residues. Germline V gene sequence: CDR1 LGHNA, CDR2 YNFKEQ. CDR3 sequence (DNA): TGTGCCAGCAGCCACCTCCTCCATCAGACAGGTACCCAGGGGAATGAGCAGTTCTTC. As protein: CASSHLLHQTGTQGNEQFF.

V is TRBV11-3 and J is TRBJ2-5; the D gene is possibly TRBD2 (6 bases). Trimming shortened V by 5 bases and J by 0 bases, and 10 bases separated the two germline ends. CDR1 is SGHNT and CDR2 is YENEEA in the germline V gene. The CDR3 extends over 14 amino acids. The CDR3 DNA reads TGTGCCAGCAGCCGGGGGAGAGACCAAGAGACCCAGTACTTC. Amino acids: CASSRGRDQETQYF.

The J gene is TRBJ2-3, the V gene TRBV2, with TRBD1 as a possible D gene (5 bases). The V end was cut by 8 bases, the J end by 4 bases, with 16 bases between. Germline-derived CDR1 and CDR2 are SNHLY and FYNNEI. The CDR3 consists of 14 residues. CDR3 nucleotides: TGTGCCAGCCATCCACGGGCACAGGCAGATACGCAGTATTTT. This codes for CASHPRAQADTQYF.

The sample holds a few counts of this clone. The chain links TRBV19 to TRBJ1-5; D call uncertain. CDR1 is LNHDA, CDR2 SQIVND, per germline (reference sequence). This CDR3 comprises 13 residues. The germline V and J ends were trimmed by 5 bases and 4 bases, with 9 bases remaining between them. In DNA form, the CDR3 reads TGTGCCAGTAGTTCAGAGATTAATCAGCCCCAGCATTTT. It yields the protein CASSSEINQPQHF.

The chain links TRBV6-5 to TRBJ1-2; the D is unclear. The germline gives CDR1 MNHEY, CDR2 SVGAGI. V was cut by 4 bases and J by 8 bases, with 20 bases left in between. This CDR3 region has 15 residues. The CDR3 loop reads CASSLSPTLGHGYTF. The CDR3 nucleotides read TGTGCCAGCAGTTTGAGTCCCACCCTAGGTCACGGCTACACCTTC.

The V call is TRBV2, the J call TRBJ1-2, with a tentative D call TRBD1 (5 bases). Trimming pared 1 base from V and 8 bases from J, leaving 14 bases between. The CDR3 sequence is 14 residues long. The germline V gene encodes CDR1 SNHLY and CDR2 FYNNEI. CDR3 residues: CASSEDPRAGGYTF. CDR3 DNA sequence: TGTGCCAGCAGTGAAGATCCCAGGGCGGGCGGCTACACCTTC. The complete variable domain, with remaining parts taken from reference TRBV2 and TRBJ1-2, reads EPEVTQTPSHQVTQMGQEVILRCVPISNHLYFYWYRQILGQKVEFLVSFYNNEISEKSEIFDDQFSVERPDGSNFTLKIRSTKLEDSAMYFCASSEDPRAGGYTFGSGTRLTVV.

The chain combines TRBV19 with TRBJ1-4, with D maybe TRBD1 (5 bases). This CDR3 contains 18 residues. The V end lost 6 bases, the J end lost 3 bases, and 23 bases lay between the germline ends. Germline V lookup: CDR1 LNHDA, CDR2 SQIVND (reference sequence). The chain's CDR3 is CASRRDGTMRGSNEKLFF. The CDR3 nucleotides read TGTGCCAGTAGGCGGGATGGCACCATGAGGGGCTCTAATGAAAAACTGTTTTTT.

The CDR3 DNA reads TGCGCCAGCAGCCCCTACTCTGGTACACGGACGAACTATGGCTACACCTTC. Amino acid sequence: CASSPYSGTRTNYGYTF. V and J are TRBV5-1 and TRBJ1-2, with D hard to call. Deletions cut 4 bases from V and 2 bases from J, with 21 bases between. Germline V gives CDR1 SGHRS, CDR2 YFSETQ. The CDR3 has 17 residues.

This clone was counted between two and nine times. The chain carries TRBV4-1 and TRBJ1-5, with 7 bases matching TRBD1. CDR1 and CDR2 from the germline V gene are MGHRA and YSYEKL. The CDR3 is 15 amino acids. V trimming: 4 bases; J trimming: 5 bases; junction bases outside the gene matches: 8. The CDR3 sequence is CASSPRTGPYQPQHF. Written as DNA, the CDR3 is TGCGCCAGCAGCCCTCGGACAGGACCATATCAGCCCCAGCATTTT.

CDR3 sequence: CSASPPGFSEAFF. DNA of the CDR3: TGCAGCGCCTCCCCCCCCGGGTTTTCTGAAGCTTTCTTT. The V and J genes are TRBV29-1 and TRBJ1-1; no definite D call. The CDR3 sequence is 13 residues long. The ends were cut back, 7 bases at V and 6 bases at J, with 18 bases in the middle. Per the germline V gene, CDR1 is SQVTM and CDR2 is ANQGSEA.

The chain combines TRBV9 with TRBJ2-3; 7 nucleotides line up with TRBD1. After removal of 0 bases from V and 1 base from J, the junction contained 8 bases not matched to a gene. The CDR3 length is 17 residues. Germline V gives CDR1 SGDLS, CDR2 YYNGEE. This CDR3 is CASSVAPRGQGTDTQYF. For the CDR3, the DNA is TGTGCCAGCAGCGTAGCTCCGAGGGGGCAAGGCACAGATACGCAGTATTTT.

This chain connects TRBV6-5 to TRBJ1-2; TRBD1 matches at 7 bases. After removal of 2 bases from V and 3 bases from J, the junction contained 9 bases not matched to a gene. Germline loops: CDR1 MNHEY, CDR2 SVGAGI. CDR3 size: 16 residues. CDR3 coding DNA: TGTGCCAGCAGTTACGACCGGACAGGACACGACTATGGCTACACCTTC. Its protein product is CASSYDRTGHDYGYTF.

The chain is built from TRBV11-2 and TRBJ2-1; possibly TRBD2 for D (6 bases). V shed 5 bases and J shed 0 bases, with 14 bases lying between them. The germline V gene encodes CDR1 SGHAT and CDR2 FQNNGV. CDR3 size: 16 residues. The CDR3 DNA reads as TGTGCCAGCAGCCCCATGGGCGGGGCCTCCTACAATGAGCAGTTCTTC. Encoded protein: CASSPMGGASYNEQFF.

The CDR3 nucleotides are TGCAGCGTTGGGGACAGGGCCACCGGGGAGCTGTTTTTT. Translated, it gives CSVGDRATGELFF. This chain connects TRBV29-1 to TRBJ2-2; TRBD1 matches at 9 bases. The germline CDR1 and CDR2 sequences are SQVTM and ANQGSEA. Trimming cost V 4 bases and J 4 bases; bases outside gene matches: 1. The CDR3 is made up of 13 amino acids.

V is TRBV5-1 and J is TRBJ2-1; either TRBD1 or TRBD2 may fit D (5 bases each). Germline V CDR1 and CDR2: SGHRS, YFSETQ. The CDR3 is 15 residues long. The V end lost 4 bases, the J end lost 8 bases, and 19 bases lay between the germline ends. CDR3 in amino acids: CASSLGPGSRYEQFF. The DNA for the CDR3 is TGCGCCAGCAGCCTGGGACCAGGCTCGCGGTATGAGCAGTTCTTC. The full variable domain, its missing parts supplied by reference TRBV5-1 and TRBJ2-1, is KAGVTQTPRYLIKTRGQQVTLSCSPISGHRSVSWYQQTPGQGLQFLFEYFSETQRNKGNFPGRFSGRQFSNSRSEMNVSTLELGDSALYLCASSLGPGSRYEQFFGPGTRLTVL.

The chain combines TRBV9 with TRBJ2-1, with 9 bases aligning to TRBD2. The J segment lost 8 bases and the V segment lost 4 bases, leaving 13 bases of the junction unmatched. CDR1 and CDR2 (germline): SGDLS, YYNGEE. CDR3 length: 16 residues. CDR3 nucleotides: TGTGCCAGCAGCCCTTCCGGGGGACTAGCTTTGCATGAGCAGTTCTTC. As protein: CASSPSGGLALHEQFF.

The chain links TRBV18 to TRBJ2-7; maybe TRBD2 (7 bases). The germline V gene encodes CDR1 KGHSH and CDR2 LQKENI. V was shortened by 2 bases and J by 2 bases, with 13 bases between the two germline ends. The CDR3 sequence is 15 residues long. The CDR3 region is CASSPRGGAAYEQYF. The CDR3 coding sequence is TGTGCCAGCTCACCAAGAGGGGGGGCCGCCTACGAGCAGTACTTC.

The rearrangement joins TRBV28 to TRBJ2-7; 9 positions match TRBD1. The CDR3 is 14 residues long. The V segment lost 10 bases and the J segment 6 bases; nucleotides outside the gene matches: 13. Germline CDR1 is MDHEN and CDR2 is SYDVKM. In nucleotides, the CDR3 is TGTGCCACCAAATCCGGGACAGGGCTTACCGAGCAGTACTTC. Translated: CATKSGTGLTEQYF.

The gene calls are TRBV25-1 and TRBJ2-5; D gene ambiguous. This CDR3 contains 11 residues. CDR1 MGHDK and CDR2 SYGVNS come from the germline V gene. Trimming removed 5 bases from V and 4 bases from J, with 5 bases in between. The CDR3 nucleotides are TGTGCCAGCAGTTGGGGAGAGACCCAGTACTTC. It codes for CASSWGETQYF. Combining the CDR3 with reference TRBV25-1 and TRBJ2-5 gives the whole variable domain EADIYQTPRYLVIGTGKKITLECSQTMGHDKMYWYQQDPGMELHLIHYSYGVNSTEKGDLSSESTVSRIRTEHFPLTLESARPSHTSQYLCASSWGETQYFGPGTRLLVL.

The chain is built from TRBV25-1 and TRBJ2-2; 13 bases agree with TRBD2. Germline lookup yields CDR1 MGHDK and CDR2 SYGVNS. With 4 bases clipped from V and 8 bases from J, the junction kept 10 bases outside the gene matches. The CDR3 length is 17 residues. This CDR3 is CASSAILAGGPSGELFF. The CDR3 DNA is TGTGCCAGCAGTGCCATACTAGCGGGAGGGCCGTCTGGGGAGCTGTTTTTT.

The genes are TRBV2 and TRBJ2-3, with D tentatively TRBD2 (5 bases). The CDR3 has 13 amino acids. V shed 7 bases and J shed 5 bases, with 13 bases lying between them. Germline V CDR1 and CDR2: SNHLY, FYNNEI. CDR3 DNA: TGTGCCAGCACAAGGGAGACTGGAGATACGCAGTATTTT. This translates into CASTRETGDTQYF.

This chain connects TRBV19 to TRBJ1-2; TRBD1 matches 7 bases. The CDR3 has 14 amino acids. Per germline, CDR1 LNHDA and CDR2 SQIVND (reference sequence). V was clipped by 3 bases and J by 10 bases; unmatched bases: 11. The chain's CDR3 is CASSMLRDRDFYTF. For the CDR3, the DNA is TGTGCCAGTAGTATGCTCCGGGACAGAGACTTCTACACCTTC.

This chain links TRBV2 with TRBJ1-1; possible D gene TRBD1, 5 bases. Germline-derived CDR1 and CDR2 are SNHLY and FYNNEI. The CDR3 length is 13 residues. V lost 3 bases and J lost 4, with 9 bases in between. The CDR3 loop is CASSEGTSTEAFF. Here the CDR3 DNA reads TGTGCCAGCAGTGAGGGGACCAGCACTGAAGCTTTCTTT. The entire variable domain, with the rest obtained from reference TRBV2 and TRBJ1-1, is as follows: EPEVTQTPSHQVTQMGQEVILRCVPISNHLYFYWYRQILGQKVEFLVSFYNNEISEKSEIFDDQFSVERPDGSNFTLKIRSTKLEDSAMYFCASSEGTSTEAFFGQGTRLTVV.

In regard to this clone: Different DNA sequences within this sample yield the same CDR3. The chain carries TRBV5-4 and TRBJ2-1; 10 nucleotides match TRBD2. CDR3 length: 14 residues. Unmatched junction bases numbered 1, after V lost 1 base and J lost 6 bases. Germline V gene data show CDR1 as SGHNT and CDR2 as YYREEE (reference sequence). CDR3 DNA: TGTGCCAGCAGCTTGAGGACTAGCGGCAATGAGCAGTTCTTC. Translation gives CASSLRTSGNEQFF.

This clone was recorded once. The V and J genes are TRBV25-1 and TRBJ2-3; D remains ambiguous. Germline V gene data show CDR1 as MGHDK and CDR2 as SYGVNS. The CDR3 is 12 amino acids. Trimming removed 4 bases from V and 4 bases from J, with 6 bases in between. CDR3 DNA sequence: TGTGCCAGCAGTGTAGTACCAGATACGCAGTATTTT. This translates into CASSVVPDTQYF.

This clone was observed a single time. The chain employs TRBV6-5 and TRBJ1-1, with D uncertain. Germline V lookup: CDR1 MNHEY, CDR2 SVGAGI. The germline V and J ends were trimmed by 6 bases and 3 bases, with 11 bases remaining between them. This CDR3 comprises 13 residues. The CDR3 loop reads CASSRREHTEAFF. The DNA of the CDR3 is TGTGCCAGCAGCCGCCGGGAGCACACTGAAGCTTTCTTT.

Regarding this clone: This specimen includes other DNA sequences encoding the same CDR3. The chain combines TRBV5-1 with TRBJ2-7; no reliable D call. This CDR3 region has 14 residues. The germline gives CDR1 SGHRS, CDR2 YFSETQ. V lost 0 bases to trimming and J lost 2 bases, with 9 bases between them. CDR3 sequence reads: CASSLGAGPYEQYF. CDR3 DNA sequence: TGCGCCAGCAGCTTGGGAGCTGGACCCTACGAGCAGTACTTC.